This T cell receptor (beta chain) appears in the sequencing data of a study of shared clonotypes between healthy human individuals. Germline V gene data show CDR1 as MNHEY and CDR2 as SVGAGI. The CDR3 contains 14 residues. V was cut by 4 bases and J by 5 bases, with 14 bases left in between. Using immunoSEQ multiplex PCR, the repertoire was profiled, and TCRdb retains in-frame clones only, with some absent. The table has roughly 1.4 million clones, 98% to 99% seen once. Source material: naive CD4+ T cells sorted from blood. Specified subset: CD45RA+ positively selected. The sequence derives from a man aged 25-45 years in good health. The chain joins TRBV6-5 to TRBJ1-2; D unclear. CDR3 in amino acids: CASSSSTIEYGYTF. The DNA for the CDR3 is TGTGCCAGCAGTTCCAGCACAATTGAATATGGCTACACCTTC.